A selection of T cell receptor beta chains follows, all from one sample in a study of cytomegalovirus exposure and HLA in healthy donors. The protocol was immunoSEQ multiplex PCR, while the TCRdb copy is restricted to in-frame clones and leaves out a portion. This sample carries some 98,000 clones, about 81% of them seen once, and the ten largest clones take around 1.5%. Source material: PBMCs. Receptor source: a man aged 35-49 years in good health and CMV-seronegative. The CDR3 runs from the conserved cysteine through the conserved F or W. A D gene is named only where the DNA matches it firmly. Clone size is stated in some rows and not others, as once, few, many or a class when expanded.

CDR3	DNA	D	V	J	size
CASSPRGGRSDTQYF	TGTGCCAGCAGCCCGAGGGGGGGGCGGTCGGATACGCAGTATTTT	-	TRBV6-1	TRBJ2-3	-
CAWKFDTEAFF	TGTGCCTGGAAATTCGACACTGAAGCTTTCTTT	-	TRBV30	TRBJ1-1	-
CASSLTLESGNTIYF	TGTGCCAGCAGCCTCACCCTAGAATCTGGAAACACCATATATTTT	-	TRBV7-9	TRBJ1-3	-
CASSGYRLNAGGDNEQFF	TGTGCCAGCAGCGGGTACAGGTTAAACGCGGGGGGTGACAATGAGCAGTTCTTC	TRBD2	TRBV2	TRBJ2-1	-
CDGVPISTGNEQYF	TGTGACGGGGTTCCGATTTCGACAGGTAACGAGCAGTACTTC	-	TRBV28	TRBJ2-7	-
CASSPGGGYEQYF	TGTGCCAGCTCACCCGGTGGCGGTTACGAGCAGTACTTC	-	TRBV18	TRBJ2-7	-
CASTVAGGDTQYF	TGTGCCAGCACGGTAGCGGGGGGAGATACGCAGTATTTT	TRBD2	TRBV27	TRBJ2-3	-
CASSLAFGQGIDQPQHF	TGCGCCAGCAGCCTAGCTTTCGGACAGGGAATCGATCAGCCCCAGCATTTT	TRBD1	TRBV4-1	TRBJ1-5	once
CASSWTSGIEQFF	TGCGCCAGCAGCTGGACTAGCGGGATAGAGCAGTTCTTC	TRBD2	TRBV10-1	TRBJ2-1	-
CASSEGLAGGFETQYF	TGTGCCAGCAGTGAAGGGTTAGCGGGGGGATTTGAGACCCAGTACTTC	TRBD2	TRBV6-1	TRBJ2-5	-
CASSLGWSGAYEQYF	TGTGCCAGCAGCTTGGGGTGGTCGGGTGCGTACGAGCAGTACTTC	-	TRBV5-6	TRBJ2-7	-
CASSFRLGGGEQFF	TGTGCCAGCAGCTTCCGGCTAGGAGGCGGTGAGCAGTTCTTC	-	TRBV5-5	TRBJ2-1	-
CASSVAGGVPLDEQYF	TGTGCCAGCAGCGTAGCGGGGGGGGTACCCCTCGACGAGCAGTACTTC	TRBD2	TRBV9	TRBJ2-7	-
CASSLVAGTDTQYF	TGCGCCAGCAGCTTGGTGGCGGGCACAGATACGCAGTATTTT	-	TRBV5-1	TRBJ2-3	once
CASSLRQGLNGYTF	TGTGCCAGCAGTTTAAGACAGGGGTTGAATGGCTACACCTTC	TRBD1	TRBV28	TRBJ1-2	-
CASSRDRGHTDTQYF	TGCGCCAGCAGCCGGGACAGGGGGCACACAGATACGCAGTATTTT	TRBD1	TRBV5-1	TRBJ2-3	-
CASSQDRLAGGLVFF	TGTGCCAGCAGCCAAGATCGGCTAGCGGGGGGGCTGGTGTTCTTC	TRBD2	TRBV4-2	TRBJ2-1	-
CASSKGVGVDNEQFF	TGTGCCAGCAGCAAAGGAGTAGGGGTCGACAATGAGCAGTTCTTC	-	TRBV21-1	TRBJ2-1	-
CASSLLSGYTGELFF	TGTGCCAGCAGCTTACTATCGGGGTACACCGGGGAGCTGTTTTTT	-	TRBV7-7	TRBJ2-2	-
CATSGQGLVSAEAFF	TGTGCCACCTCAGGACAGGGACTGGTCTCGGCTGAAGCTTTCTTT	TRBD1	TRBV2	TRBJ1-1	-
CASSIYRGGSPGNTIYF	TGTGCCAGCAGCATCTATCGCGGGGGTTCTCCTGGAAACACCATATATTTT	-	TRBV5-4	TRBJ1-3	-
CASSGAAVWTDTQYF	TGTGCCAGCAGTGGGGCCGCAGTTTGGACAGATACGCAGTATTTT	-	TRBV6-6	TRBJ2-3	once
CASALLPGQGAIGELFF	TGTGCCAGCGCCCTTCTCCCGGGACAGGGGGCTATCGGGGAGCTGTTTTTT	TRBD1	TRBV28	TRBJ2-2	-
CASRRTGVNEKLFF	TGTGCCAGCAGGAGGACAGGGGTTAATGAAAAACTGTTTTTT	TRBD1	TRBV27	TRBJ1-4	-
CASSSRDRDEQYF	TGCGCCAGCAGCAGCCGGGACAGAGACGAGCAGTACTTC	TRBD1	TRBV4-1	TRBJ2-7	-
CASSGTLQGRYTF	TGTGCCAGCAGCGGGACACTACAGGGGCGCTACACCTTC	TRBD1	TRBV9	TRBJ1-2	-
CASSVTVYGYTF	TGTGCCAGCAGCGTGACAGTTTACGGCTACACCTTC	-	TRBV7-2	TRBJ1-2	-
CASSYGGFYGYTF	TGTGCCAGCAGTTACGGGGGGTTCTATGGCTACACCTTC	-	TRBV6-6	TRBJ1-2	-
CASRQGDGELFF	TGTGCCAGCAGACAGGGTGACGGGGAGCTGTTTTTT	-	TRBV6-4	TRBJ2-2	-
CASSVRTGDTEAFF	TGTGCCAGCAGCGTGAGGACAGGGGACACTGAAGCTTTCTTT	TRBD1	TRBV9	TRBJ1-1	-
CASSHDLQGEAFF	TGTGCCAGCAGTCATGACCTTCAGGGTGAAGCTTTCTTT	-	TRBV6-5	TRBJ1-1	-
CASSVLMNTEAFF	TGTGCCAGCAGCGTCTTAATGAACACTGAAGCTTTCTTT	-	TRBV9	TRBJ1-1	-
CSSSRQGYEQYF	TGTTCCAGCAGTCGTCAGGGCTACGAGCAGTACTTC	-	TRBV7-9	TRBJ2-7	-
CASSEGWGFRDSPLHF	TGTGCCAGCAGTGAGGGTTGGGGCTTTCGGGATTCACCCCTCCACTTT	-	TRBV2	TRBJ1-6	-
CASSLSVTGELFF	TGCGCCAGCAGCCTCAGCGTTACCGGGGAGCTGTTTTTT	-	TRBV5-1	TRBJ2-2	-
CASSVGWGGEYGYTF	TGTGCCAGCAGCGTAGGGTGGGGAGGGGAATATGGCTACACCTTC	-	TRBV9	TRBJ1-2	-
CASSLSNSNSPLHF	TGTGCCAGCAGTTTATCGAACTCAAATTCACCCCTCCACTTT	-	TRBV28	TRBJ1-6	-
CASSQTTGQILNTEAFF	TGCGCCAGCAGCCAGACCACGGGACAGATATTAAACACTGAAGCTTTCTTT	TRBD1	TRBV4-1	TRBJ1-1	-
CASSLGGQVRNTEAFF	TGTGCCAGCAGCTTAGGTGGGCAGGTCAGGAACACTGAAGCTTTCTTT	-	TRBV7-8	TRBJ1-1	-
CASSLEKVTQYF	TGTGCCAGCTCACTAGAGAAAGTTACGCAGTATTTT	-	TRBV18	TRBJ2-3	-
CASERGLGNSPLHF	TGTGCCAGCGAACGCGGACTGGGCAATTCACCCCTCCACTTT	-	TRBV6-1	TRBJ1-6	-
CASGLPTGRDLEEQYF	TGTGCTAGTGGTTTGCCGACTGGGCGGGACTTAGAGGAGCAGTACTTC	-	TRBV12-5	TRBJ2-7	-
CASSWTAGDEQYF	TGTGCCAGTAGTTGGACGGCCGGGGACGAGCAGTACTTC	-	TRBV19	TRBJ2-7	once
CASSGPSWTGASGELFF	TGCGCCAGCAGTGGCCCTTCTTGGACAGGCGCGTCCGGGGAGCTGTTTTTT	TRBD1	TRBV10-1	TRBJ2-2	-
CASSILFRVRQKNTEAFF	TGTGCCAGTAGTATTTTGTTTCGGGTAAGACAGAAGAACACTGAAGCTTTCTTT	-	TRBV19	TRBJ1-1	-
CASSLGAYQPQHF	TGTGCCAGCAGTTTAGGGGCCTATCAGCCCCAGCATTTT	-	TRBV27	TRBJ1-5	-
CASSQRYGGILLQNTQYF	TGTGCCAGCAGCCAGAGGTACGGGGGAATCCTACTTCAGAATACGCAGTATTTT	-	TRBV14	TRBJ2-3	-
CASSRGTGGANGYTF	TGTGCCAGCAGTCGCGGAACAGGGGGCGCGAATGGCTACACCTTC	TRBD1	TRBV6-6	TRBJ1-2	-
CASSLRAADTQYF	TGTGCCAGCTCACTGAGGGCGGCAGATACGCAGTATTTT	-	TRBV18	TRBJ2-3	few
CASSFQGKDTEAFF	TGTGCCAGCAGTTTCCAGGGGAAGGACACTGAAGCTTTCTTT	-	TRBV27	TRBJ1-1	-
CASSEEGGAANEKLFF	TGTGCCAGCAGTGAGGAGGGGGGGGCGGCTAATGAAAAACTGTTTTTT	-	TRBV28	TRBJ1-4	-
CASSSADRGYTEAFF	TGTGCCAGCAGTTCCGCGGACAGGGGATACACTGAAGCTTTCTTT	TRBD1	TRBV6-5	TRBJ1-1	few
CASSPEGAGNTIYF	TGTGCCAGCAGTCCCGAGGGAGCTGGAAACACCATATATTTT	-	TRBV6-5	TRBJ1-3	-
CASSPSGSTGELFF	TGCGCCAGCAGCCCTTCGGGGTCCACCGGGGAGCTGTTTTTT	-	TRBV5-1	TRBJ2-2	-
CASSGDRGSHEQYF	TGTGCCAGCAGTGGGGACAGGGGATCCCACGAGCAGTACTTC	TRBD1	TRBV2	TRBJ2-7	once
CASRPIFGGSLGYTF	TGTGCCAGCAGGCCCATTTTCGGGGGGAGTCTGGGCTACACCTTC	-	TRBV28	TRBJ1-2	few
CASSDTSGGADTQYF	TGTGCCAGCAGTGACACTAGCGGGGGGGCCGATACGCAGTATTTT	TRBD2	TRBV6-4	TRBJ2-3	-
CASNLGQGVGGYTF	TGTGCCAGTAACTTGGGACAGGGCGTAGGTGGCTACACCTTC	TRBD1	TRBV19	TRBJ1-2	-
CASSRTASAYEQYF	TGCGCCAGCAGCAGGACAGCCTCAGCCTACGAGCAGTACTTC	-	TRBV5-1	TRBJ2-7	-